The TCR beta chain described here comes from a study of T cells after yellow fever vaccination. Overall study findings and caveats: Among all clonotypes, a small share was observed in both CD4 and CD8 compartments. Booster sampling recovered most clones from primary vaccination (approximately 97% CD4, around 90% CD8).

Template switching with 5'RACE generated the TCR cDNA and added a universal primer site and UMIs. TCRdb re-analysed the 5' RACE reads in MiXCR, keeping a single row per CDR3 protein. The table shows about 350,000 distinct CDR3 sequences, with roughly 7.5% occurring only once. Regarding this clonotype: Its specificity is unknown.

Here the sequenced sample was PBMCs, taken more than 40 days after the first yellow fever vaccination. This receptor was taken from a man between 18 and 29 years old who received the YFV17D yellow fever vaccine.

The CDR3 here is CASSLAGAGADTQYF. CDR3 DNA sequence: TGTGCCAGCAGCTTAGCGGGGGCCGGCGCAGATACGCAGTATTTT. J is TRBJ2-3 and V is TRBV7-8; the D gene is possibly TRBD1 (6 bases). Trimming took 0 bases from V and 4 from J, leaving 11 bases between them. There are 15 residues in the CDR3. Germline V gene sequence: CDR1 SGHVS, CDR2 FQNEAQ.